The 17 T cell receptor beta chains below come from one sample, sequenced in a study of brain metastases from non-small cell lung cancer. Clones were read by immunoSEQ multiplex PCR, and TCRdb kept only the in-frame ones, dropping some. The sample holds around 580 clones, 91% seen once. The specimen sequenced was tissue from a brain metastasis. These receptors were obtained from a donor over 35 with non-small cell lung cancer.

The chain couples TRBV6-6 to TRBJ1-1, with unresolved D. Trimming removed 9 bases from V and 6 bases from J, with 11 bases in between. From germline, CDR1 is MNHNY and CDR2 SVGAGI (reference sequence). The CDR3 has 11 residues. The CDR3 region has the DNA TGTGCCAGTATACTCGGGGCTGAAGCTTTCTTT. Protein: CASILGAEAFF.

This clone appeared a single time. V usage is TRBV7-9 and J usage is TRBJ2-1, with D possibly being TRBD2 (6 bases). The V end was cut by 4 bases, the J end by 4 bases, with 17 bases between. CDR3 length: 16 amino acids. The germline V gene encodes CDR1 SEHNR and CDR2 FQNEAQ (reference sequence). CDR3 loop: CASSSRDGRGYNEQFF. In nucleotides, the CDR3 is TGTGCCAGCAGCTCACGGGACGGGCGGGGTTACAATGAGCAGTTCTTC.

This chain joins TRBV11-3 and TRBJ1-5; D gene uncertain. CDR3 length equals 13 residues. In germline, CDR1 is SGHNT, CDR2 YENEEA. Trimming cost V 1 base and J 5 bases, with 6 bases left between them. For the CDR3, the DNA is TGTGCCAGCAGCTTAGCACCGGATCAGCCCCAGCATTTT. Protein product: CASSLAPDQPQHF.

Here the CDR3 DNA reads TGTGCCAGCAGCCCAGGGGGACTAGAAAATGAGCAGTTCTTC. Its translation is CASSPGGLENEQFF. The chain joins TRBV11-3 to TRBJ2-1; maybe TRBD2 (8 bases). V lost 5 bases to trimming and J lost 7 bases, with 15 bases between them. The CDR3 sequence is 14 residues long. Germline values: CDR1 SGHNT, CDR2 YENEEA.

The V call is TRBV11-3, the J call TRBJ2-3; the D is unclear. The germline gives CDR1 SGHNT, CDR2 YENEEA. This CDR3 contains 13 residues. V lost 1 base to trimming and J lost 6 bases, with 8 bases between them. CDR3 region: CASSLGLSDTQYF. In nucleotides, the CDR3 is TGTGCCAGCAGCTTAGGACTTTCGGATACGCAGTATTTT.

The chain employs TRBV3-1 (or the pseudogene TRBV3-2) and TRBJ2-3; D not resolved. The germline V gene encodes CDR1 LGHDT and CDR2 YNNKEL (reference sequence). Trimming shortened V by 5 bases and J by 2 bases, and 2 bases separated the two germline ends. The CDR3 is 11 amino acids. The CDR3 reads CASSNTDTQYF. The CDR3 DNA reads TGTGCCAGCAGCAACACAGATACGCAGTATTTT.

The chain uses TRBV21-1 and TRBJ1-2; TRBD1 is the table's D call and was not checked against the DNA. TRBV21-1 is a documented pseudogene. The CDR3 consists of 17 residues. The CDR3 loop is CASSKLSWDREAYGYTF. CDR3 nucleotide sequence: TGTGCCAGCAGCAAGTTATCTTGGGACAGGGAGGCATATGGCTACACCTTC.

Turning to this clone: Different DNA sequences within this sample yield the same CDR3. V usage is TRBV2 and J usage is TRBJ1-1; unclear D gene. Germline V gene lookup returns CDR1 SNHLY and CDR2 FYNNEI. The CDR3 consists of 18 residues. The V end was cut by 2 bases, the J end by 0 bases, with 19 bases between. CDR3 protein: CASSERITAALMNTEAFF. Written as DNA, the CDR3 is TGTGCCAGCAGTGAACGAATTACAGCGGCCCTTATGAACACTGAAGCTTTCTTT.

CDR3 DNA: TGTGCCAGCAGCTTAGCGGGGAGGGAAAAACTGTTTTTT. It codes for CASSLAGREKLFF. The gene calls are TRBV7-8 and TRBJ1-4; D unresolved. Germline assignment: CDR1 SGHVS and CDR2 FQNEAQ. This CDR3 region has 13 residues. Trimming cost V 0 bases and J 8 bases, with 7 bases left between them.

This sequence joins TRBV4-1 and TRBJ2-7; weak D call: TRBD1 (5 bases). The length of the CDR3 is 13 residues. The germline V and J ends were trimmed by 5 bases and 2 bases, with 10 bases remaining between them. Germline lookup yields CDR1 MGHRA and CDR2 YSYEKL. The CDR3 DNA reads TGCGCCAGCAGCTACAGGTTAACCTACGAGCAGTACTTC. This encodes CASSYRLTYEQYF.

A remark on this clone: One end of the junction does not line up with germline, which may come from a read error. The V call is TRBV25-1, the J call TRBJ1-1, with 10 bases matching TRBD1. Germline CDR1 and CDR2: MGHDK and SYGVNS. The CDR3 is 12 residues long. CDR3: CASSEFDRGPLF. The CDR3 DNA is TGTGCCAGCAGTGAATTCGACAGGGGGCCCCTCTTT.

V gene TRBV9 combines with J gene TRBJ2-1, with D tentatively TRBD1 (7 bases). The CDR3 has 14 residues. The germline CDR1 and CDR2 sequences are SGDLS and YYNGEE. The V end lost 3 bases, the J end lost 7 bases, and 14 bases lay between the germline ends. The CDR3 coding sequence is TGTGCCAGCAGCGCCCCCAGGGGGAGGAATGAGCAGTTCTTC. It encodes CASSAPRGRNEQFF.

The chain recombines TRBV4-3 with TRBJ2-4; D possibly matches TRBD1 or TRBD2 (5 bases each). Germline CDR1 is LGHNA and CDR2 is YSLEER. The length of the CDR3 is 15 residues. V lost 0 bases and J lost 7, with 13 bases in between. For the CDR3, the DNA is TGCGCCAGCAGCCAAGAGCCAGGGAGTAGGAACATTCAGTACTTC. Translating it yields CASSQEPGSRNIQYF.

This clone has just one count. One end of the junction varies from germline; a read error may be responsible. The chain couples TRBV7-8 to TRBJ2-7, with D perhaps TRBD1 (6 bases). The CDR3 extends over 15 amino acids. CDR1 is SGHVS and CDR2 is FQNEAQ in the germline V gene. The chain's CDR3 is CASSLVQGPSYEQYF. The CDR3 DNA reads TGTGCCAGTAGCTTAGTACAGGGACCCTCCTACGAGCAGTACTTC.

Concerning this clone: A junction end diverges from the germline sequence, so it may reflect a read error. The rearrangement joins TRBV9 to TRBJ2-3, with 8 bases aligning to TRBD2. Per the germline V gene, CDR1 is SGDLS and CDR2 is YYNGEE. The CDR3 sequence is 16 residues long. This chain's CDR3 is CASSVAQRESIDTQYF. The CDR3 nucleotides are TGTGCCAGCAGCGTAGCCCAGCGGGAGAGCATAGATACGCAGTATTTT.

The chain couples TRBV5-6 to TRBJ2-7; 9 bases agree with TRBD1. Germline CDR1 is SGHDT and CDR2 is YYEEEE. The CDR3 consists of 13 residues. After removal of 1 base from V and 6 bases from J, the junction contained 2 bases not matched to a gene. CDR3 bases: TGTGCCAGCAGCTTGACAGGGGGCAGCGAGCAGTACTTC. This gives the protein CASSLTGGSEQYF. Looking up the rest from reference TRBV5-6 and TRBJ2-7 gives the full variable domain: DAGVTQSPTHLIKTRGQQVTLRCSPKSGHDTVSWYQQALGQGPQFIFQYYEEEERQRGNFPDRFSGHQFPNYSSELNVNALLLGDSALYLCASSLTGGSEQYFGPGTRLTVT.

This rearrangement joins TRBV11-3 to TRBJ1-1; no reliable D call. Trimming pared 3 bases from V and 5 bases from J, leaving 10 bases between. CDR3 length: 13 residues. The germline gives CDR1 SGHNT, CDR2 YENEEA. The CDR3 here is CASSFLEETEAFF. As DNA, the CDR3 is TGTGCCAGCAGCTTTCTAGAGGAAACTGAAGCTTTCTTT.